The 31 T cell receptor beta chains reported below all come from one sample, sequenced in a study of vaccination effects on CD4 cells after COVID-19. Assay: immunoSEQ multiplex PCR; the TCRdb copy retains only in-frame clones and omits some. The sample comprises about 15,000 clones, roughly 75% of which are singletons, and about 23% rests with the top ten. Expansion of antigen-specific CD4+ T cells with viral peptide pools was carried out by the ViraFEST assay before sequencing. Following an approximately 11-day culture, CD4+ T cells were purified. As their vaccination, participants received two doses of either BNT162b2 or mRNA-1273. No antigens are known for them. The material sequenced was CD4+ T cells from PBMCs cultured with HCoV-NL63 spike peptides, taken after COVID-19 vaccination. All receptors derive from a human donor who received a COVID-19 vaccine.

V is TRBV2 and J is TRBJ2-3; 7 nucleotides align to TRBD2. Germline lookup yields CDR1 SNHLY and CDR2 FYNNEI. CDR3 length equals 15 residues. V was pared by 4 bases and J by 6 bases, with 10 bases of the junction left unmatched. CDR3 sequence reads: CASSGTGGSWDTQYF. CDR3 nucleotides: TGTGCCAGCAGTGGGACGGGCGGGAGTTGGGATACGCAGTATTTT.

The chain has TRBV7-6 and TRBJ2-5, with D perhaps assigned TRBD1 or TRBD2 (5 bases each). The ends were cut back, 2 bases at V and 7 bases at J, with 14 bases in the middle. The germline V gene has CDR1 SGHVS and CDR2 FNYEAQ. This CDR3 contains 14 residues. The CDR3 loop reads CASSLNGVGGTQYF. Here the CDR3 DNA reads TGTGCCAGCAGCTTAAACGGGGTTGGGGGGACCCAGTACTTC.

This chain links TRBV30 with TRBJ1-4; 7 nucleotides match TRBD1. Looked up from germline, CDR1 is GTSNPN and CDR2 is SVGIG (reference sequence). This CDR3 region has 15 residues. After removal of 0 bases from V and 3 bases from J, the junction contained 4 bases not matched to a gene. CDR3 DNA: TGTGCCTGGAGTGTTCCCGGACAGGCTAATGAAAAACTGTTTTTT. Its translation is CAWSVPGQANEKLFF.

This chain links TRBV30 with TRBJ2-1; D gene ambiguous. The V gene's germline CDR1 is GTSNPN and CDR2 SVGIG (reference sequence). The CDR3 sequence is 13 residues long. V lost 0 bases, J lost 5 bases, and 8 bases lay in between. CDR3 residues: CAWSVRPNNEQFF. The CDR3, as DNA: TGTGCCTGGAGTGTACGGCCCAACAATGAGCAGTTCTTC.

The chain links TRBV2 to TRBJ1-1; D is unresolved. V lost 4 bases to trimming and J lost 7 bases, with 16 bases between them. Germline CDR1 SNHLY, CDR2 FYNNEI. The length of the CDR3 is 14 residues. Here the CDR3 reads CASSGAPPPGEAFF. CDR3 sequence (DNA): TGTGCCAGCAGTGGAGCCCCACCCCCAGGTGAAGCTTTCTTT.

The chain is built from TRBV10-3 and TRBJ2-3, with a weak D call TRBD2 (6 bases). V lost 6 bases to trimming and J lost 4 bases, with 11 bases between them. This CDR3 comprises 13 residues. Looked up from germline, CDR1 is ENHRY and CDR2 is SYGVKD. The CDR3 reads CAIRQEGADTQYF. The CDR3 DNA reads as TGTGCCATCAGACAGGAGGGCGCAGATACGCAGTATTTT.

CDR3 nucleotides: TGCGCCAGCAGCTTGGGATCCTCTGGAAACACCATATATTTT. Its translation is CASSLGSSGNTIYF. The chain carries TRBV5-1 and TRBJ1-3; D not resolved. This CDR3 spans 14 amino acids. Germline V gene data show CDR1 as SGHRS and CDR2 as YFSETQ. The V end was cut by 0 bases, the J end by 0 bases, with 4 bases between. Full variable domain (outside the CDR3, taken from reference TRBV5-1 and TRBJ1-3): KAGVTQTPRYLIKTRGQQVTLSCSPISGHRSVSWYQQTPGQGLQFLFEYFSETQRNKGNFPGRFSGRQFSNSRSEMNVSTLELGDSALYLCASSLGSSGNTIYFGEGSWLTVV.

The chain joins TRBV3-1 (or the pseudogene TRBV3-2) to TRBJ2-1; 11 bases map to TRBD2. V shed 5 bases, J shed 4 bases, and the junction held 10 bases outside the gene matches. From germline, CDR1 is LGHDT and CDR2 YNNKEL (reference sequence). This CDR3 spans 17 amino acids. The CDR3 DNA reads TGTGCCAGCAGCACGACTAGCGGGACAACCCTGTACAATGAGCAGTTCTTC. It yields the protein CASSTTSGTTLYNEQFF.

The chain recombines TRBV5-1 with TRBJ1-1; D might be TRBD1 (5 bases). Germline CDR1 SGHRS, CDR2 YFSETQ. The V end lost 3 bases, the J end lost 1 base, and 19 bases lay between the germline ends. CDR3 length equals 17 residues. The DNA for the CDR3 is TGCGCCAGCAGCTCCCGGGGAGGGGCGGTTGGGAACACTGAAGCTTTCTTT. It encodes CASSSRGGAVGNTEAFF.

V is TRBV5-8 and J is TRBJ1-5; a weak D match, TRBD1 (6 bases). V dropped 4 bases and J dropped 4 bases, with 18 bases sitting between them. The CDR3 is made up of 16 amino acids. CDR1 SGHTS and CDR2 YDEGEE come from the germline V gene. The CDR3 is CASSRTTGLGNQPQHF. Here the CDR3 DNA reads TGTGCCAGCAGCCGCACGACAGGCTTAGGGAATCAGCCCCAGCATTTT.

CDR3: CASSLARDGYTF. As DNA, the CDR3 is TGTGCCAGCAGCTTAGCGAGGGATGGCTACACCTTC. The chain is built from TRBV7-9 and TRBJ1-2; D unresolved. The CDR3 covers 12 residues. Germline-derived CDR1 and CDR2 are SEHNR and FQNEAQ (reference sequence). The ends were cut back, 0 bases at V and 6 bases at J, with 5 bases in the middle.

The chain employs TRBV18 and TRBJ2-7; 14 positions match TRBD2. Germline assignment: CDR1 KGHSH and CDR2 LQKENI. The CDR3 has 19 residues. V lost 0 bases to trimming and J lost 3 bases; unmatched junction nucleotides: 10. In DNA form, the CDR3 reads TGTGCCAGCTCACCACCGACTAGCGGGAGGGCCGTACATAGCTACGAGCAGTACTTC. Amino acids: CASSPPTSGRAVHSYEQYF.

This clone was counted once. The V call is TRBV3-1 (or the pseudogene TRBV3-2), the J call TRBJ1-1, with D unresolved. Germline V lookup: CDR1 LGHDT, CDR2 YNNKEL (reference sequence). V dropped 2 bases and J dropped 2 bases, with 18 bases sitting between them. The CDR3 has 17 amino acids. CDR3 amino acids: CASSQRWLLVSNTEAFF. As DNA, the CDR3 is TGTGCCAGCAGCCAACGTTGGCTTTTAGTCTCCAACACTGAAGCTTTCTTT.

The V call is TRBV3-1 (or the pseudogene TRBV3-2), the J call TRBJ1-1, with 9 bases that match TRBD1. Germline CDR1 and CDR2: LGHDT and YNNKEL (reference sequence). This CDR3 contains 16 residues. Trimming at V came to 1 base and at J to 4 bases, leaving 7 bases not matched to a gene. CDR3 in amino acids: CASSQGSGTGSTEAFF. CDR3 DNA sequence: TGTGCCAGCAGCCAAGGATCAGGGACAGGGAGCACTGAAGCTTTCTTT.

The rearrangement links TRBV4-2 to TRBJ2-7; TRBD1 matches 10 bases. Germline V CDR1 and CDR2: LGHNA, YNFKEQ. The CDR3 runs to 14 residues. V was pared by 4 bases and J by 3 bases, with 3 bases of the junction left unmatched. CDR3 residues: CASSPGQGDYEQYF. In nucleotides, the CDR3 is TGTGCCAGCAGCCCCGGACAGGGGGACTACGAGCAGTACTTC.

This clone has only a few counts. This chain uses TRBV6-2 or TRBV6-3 with TRBJ2-7; TRBD2 aligns across 7 bases. The germline gives CDR1 MNHEY, CDR2 SVGEGT. The V gene end was trimmed by 4 bases and the J gene end by 0 bases; junction bases not matched to a gene: 3. The CDR3 consists of 14 residues. CDR3: CASSWGGSSYEQYF. The CDR3 bases are TGTGCCAGCAGTTGGGGCGGGAGCTCCTACGAGCAGTACTTC.

CDR3 nucleotide sequence: TGTGCCAGCAGCCGACAGGGGAGTTTGTATGGCTACACCTTC. Its protein product is CASSRQGSLYGYTF. The rearrangement joins TRBV13 to TRBJ1-2, with 8 positions matching TRBD1. Germline CDR1 reads PRHDT; CDR2 reads FYEKMQ (reference sequence). Trimming took 5 bases from V and 5 from J; bases not matched to a gene: 7. This CDR3 region has 14 residues. Together with reference TRBV13 and TRBJ1-2, the CDR3 gives the full variable domain: AAGVIQSPRHLIKEKRETATLKCYPIPRHDTVYWYQQGPGQDPQFLISFYEKMQSDKGSIPDRFSAQQFSDYHSELNMSSLELGDSALYFCASSRQGSLYGYTFGSGTRLTVV.

The CDR3 protein is CASSFGETQYF. The CDR3 bases are TGTGCCAGCAGTTTTGGGGAGACCCAGTACTTC. The J gene is TRBJ2-5, the V gene TRBV6-5; no clear D. The germline CDR1 and CDR2 sequences are MNHEY and SVGAGI. The CDR3 runs to 11 residues. Trimming took off 4 bases at V and 5 bases at J, with 5 bases between the two ends.

The genes are TRBV19 and TRBJ2-2; D not certain. The CDR3 runs 16 residues. From germline, CDR1 is LNHDA and CDR2 SQIVND (reference sequence). Trimming removed 1 base from V and 0 bases from J, with 9 bases in between. The CDR3 bases are TGTGCCAGTAGTATAGGCCCCAGGCCGAACACCGGGGAGCTGTTTTTT. Encoded protein: CASSIGPRPNTGELFF.

J is TRBJ1-1 and V is TRBV3-1 (or the pseudogene TRBV3-2), with a possible D match to TRBD1 (6 bases). CDR3 length: 13 amino acids. The germline V and J ends were trimmed by 8 bases and 3 bases, with 13 bases remaining between them. Germline V gene data show CDR1 as LGHDT and CDR2 as YNNKEL (reference sequence). For the CDR3, the DNA is TGTGCCAGCTCCTCCAACAGGGACACTGAAGCTTTCTTT. Translated, it gives CASSSNRDTEAFF.

V and J are TRBV5-4 and TRBJ1-2, with D perhaps matching TRBD1 (6 bases). The germline gives CDR1 SGHNT, CDR2 YYREEE (reference sequence). V lost 0 bases to trimming and J lost 4 bases, with 13 bases between them. This CDR3 is 15 amino acids long. CDR3 sequence: CASSLEGGRGYGYTF. CDR3 in DNA: TGTGCCAGCAGCTTGGAAGGGGGGCGGGGCTATGGCTACACCTTC.

This clone was detected only a few times. The chain couples TRBV6-5 to TRBJ1-2, with D hard to call. Trimming left V 7 bases short and J 3 bases short, with 9 bases between. Germline V gene lookup returns CDR1 MNHEY and CDR2 SVGAGI. The length of the CDR3 is 12 residues. The CDR3 coding sequence is TGTGCCAGCAACGAGGCGGACTATGGCTACACCTTC. Residues: CASNEADYGYTF.

This clone was counted once. The chain recombines TRBV5-1 with TRBJ2-7; 12 nucleotides agree with TRBD1. V gave up 3 bases and J gave up 7 bases; unmatched junction bases: 5. This CDR3 is 14 amino acids long. Germline CDR1 SGHRS, CDR2 YFSETQ. CDR3 bases: TGCGCCAGCAGCTCGGGACAGGGGGCGCGTGAGCAGTACTTC. Translating gives CASSSGQGAREQYF.

The chain is built from TRBV28 and TRBJ1-2; no firm D call. The length of the CDR3 is 12 residues. Per germline, CDR1 MDHEN and CDR2 SYDVKM. With 3 bases removed from V and 1 base from J, the gap between germline ends came to 3 bases. CDR3 sequence (DNA): TGTGCCAGCAGTTTCAATAACTATGGCTACACCTTC. It specifies CASSFNNYGYTF.

This chain uses TRBV27 with TRBJ2-5; 11 bases agree with TRBD2. Germline V gene data show CDR1 as MNHEY and CDR2 as SMNVEV (reference sequence). J gave up 4 bases and V 0 bases, and 4 bases lay outside the gene matches. There are 16 residues in the CDR3. The chain's CDR3 is CASSLSRLAGRETQYF. DNA for the CDR3: TGTGCCAGCAGTTTATCCCGACTAGCGGGGCGAGAGACCCAGTACTTC.

This rearrangement joins TRBV5-8 to TRBJ1-1; no clear D. Trimming left V 6 bases short and J 2 bases short, with 14 bases between. This CDR3 contains 14 residues. Looked up from germline, CDR1 is SGHTS and CDR2 is YDEGEE. The CDR3 spells CASNFDRGNTEAFF. For the CDR3, the DNA is TGTGCCAGCAACTTCGATCGGGGTAACACTGAAGCTTTCTTT.

Written as DNA, the CDR3 is TGTGCCAGCACCCCCTCCTGGGGGAGGACCGGGGAGCTGTTTTTT. It specifies CASTPSWGRTGELFF. The genes are TRBV6-5 and TRBJ2-2; D may be TRBD2 (6 bases). Trimming removed 7 bases from V and 5 bases from J, with 17 bases in between. The CDR3 runs to 15 residues. The germline CDR1 and CDR2 sequences are MNHEY and SVGAGI.

Turning to this clone: At one boundary the junction diverges from the germline segment, which might be a read error. This chain links TRBV29-1 with TRBJ1-2; weak D call: TRBD1 (6 bases). CDR3 size: 13 residues. Germline V gives CDR1 SQVTM, CDR2 ANQGSEA. The CDR3 DNA reads TGCAGCGTCGAAGGGGGGGCTAACTATGGCTACACCTTC. Encoded protein: CSVEGGANYGYTF.

CDR3 amino acids: CASRFLETQYF. The CDR3 nucleotides read TGTGCCAGTAGGTTCCTCGAGACCCAGTACTTC. The chain is built from TRBV19 and TRBJ2-5; D is uncertain. V lost 6 bases to trimming and J lost 5 bases, with 7 bases between them. CDR1 is LNHDA and CDR2 is SQIVND in the germline V gene (reference sequence). The CDR3 covers 11 residues.

This sequence joins TRBV7-2 and TRBJ1-4; no definite D call. The CDR3 spans 17 residues. V gave up 2 bases and J gave up 4 bases, with 17 bases separating them. Germline CDR1 SGHTA, CDR2 FQGNSA. This chain's CDR3 is CASSLSGPLGVNEKLFF. CDR3 sequence (DNA): TGTGCCAGCAGCTTAAGCGGACCGCTAGGAGTTAATGAAAAACTGTTTTTT.

The rearrangement uses TRBV7-2 and TRBJ1-4; 10 bases agree with TRBD1. The CDR3 runs 14 residues. V dropped 4 bases and J dropped 7; count of bases not matched to a gene: 3. Per germline, CDR1 SGHTA and CDR2 FQGNSA. Written as DNA, the CDR3 is TGTGCCAGCAGCTCCGGGACAGGGGCTGAAAAACTGTTTTTT. The encoded protein is CASSSGTGAEKLFF.